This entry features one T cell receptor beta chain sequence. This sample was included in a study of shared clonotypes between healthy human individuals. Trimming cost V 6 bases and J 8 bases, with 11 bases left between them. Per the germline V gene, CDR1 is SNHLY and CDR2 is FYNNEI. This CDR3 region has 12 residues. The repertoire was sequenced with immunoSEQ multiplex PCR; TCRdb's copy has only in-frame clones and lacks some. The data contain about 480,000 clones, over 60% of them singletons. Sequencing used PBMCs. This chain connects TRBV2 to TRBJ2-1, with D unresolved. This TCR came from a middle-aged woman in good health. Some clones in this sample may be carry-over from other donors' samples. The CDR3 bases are TGTGCCAGCAGGGAGAGATCGGATGAGCAGTTCTTC. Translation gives CASRERSDEQFF.